The T cell receptor (beta chain) under discussion was sequenced for a study of radiotherapy plus CTLA-4 blockade in lung cancer. Overall study: There were objective responses in approximately 20% of patients, and 31% had disease control. General study findings and limits: Clones derived from tumor TCRs expanded in blood after radiotherapy plus ipilimumab. With interferon-beta, early dynamics of blood T cell clones were reported to best predict response.

J lost 5 bases, V lost 5 bases, and 4 bases had no gene match. CDR3 length equals 14 residues. Germline values: CDR1 SGHNT, CDR2 YENEEA. This clone was seen once. Its target is unknown. Patients with chemo-refractory metastatic non-small-cell lung cancer received focal radiation plus CTLA-4 blockade with ipilimumab. The protocol was immunoSEQ multiplex PCR, while the TCRdb copy is restricted to in-frame clones and leaves out a portion. Of 80,000 or so clones in the sample, under 80% were seen once. The clonotype was recovered from a human donor with non-small cell lung cancer who had a partial response to radiotherapy plus ipilimumab. Some clones in this sample may be carry-over from other donors' samples. The chain joins TRBV11-3 to TRBJ2-5; 11 bases match TRBD1. The sequenced sample was peripheral blood, obtained from a patient treated with radiotherapy plus ipilimumab. CDR3 coding DNA: TGTGCCAGCAGCCGGGACAGGGGGACGGAGACCCAGTACTTC. This sequence encodes CASSRDRGTETQYF.